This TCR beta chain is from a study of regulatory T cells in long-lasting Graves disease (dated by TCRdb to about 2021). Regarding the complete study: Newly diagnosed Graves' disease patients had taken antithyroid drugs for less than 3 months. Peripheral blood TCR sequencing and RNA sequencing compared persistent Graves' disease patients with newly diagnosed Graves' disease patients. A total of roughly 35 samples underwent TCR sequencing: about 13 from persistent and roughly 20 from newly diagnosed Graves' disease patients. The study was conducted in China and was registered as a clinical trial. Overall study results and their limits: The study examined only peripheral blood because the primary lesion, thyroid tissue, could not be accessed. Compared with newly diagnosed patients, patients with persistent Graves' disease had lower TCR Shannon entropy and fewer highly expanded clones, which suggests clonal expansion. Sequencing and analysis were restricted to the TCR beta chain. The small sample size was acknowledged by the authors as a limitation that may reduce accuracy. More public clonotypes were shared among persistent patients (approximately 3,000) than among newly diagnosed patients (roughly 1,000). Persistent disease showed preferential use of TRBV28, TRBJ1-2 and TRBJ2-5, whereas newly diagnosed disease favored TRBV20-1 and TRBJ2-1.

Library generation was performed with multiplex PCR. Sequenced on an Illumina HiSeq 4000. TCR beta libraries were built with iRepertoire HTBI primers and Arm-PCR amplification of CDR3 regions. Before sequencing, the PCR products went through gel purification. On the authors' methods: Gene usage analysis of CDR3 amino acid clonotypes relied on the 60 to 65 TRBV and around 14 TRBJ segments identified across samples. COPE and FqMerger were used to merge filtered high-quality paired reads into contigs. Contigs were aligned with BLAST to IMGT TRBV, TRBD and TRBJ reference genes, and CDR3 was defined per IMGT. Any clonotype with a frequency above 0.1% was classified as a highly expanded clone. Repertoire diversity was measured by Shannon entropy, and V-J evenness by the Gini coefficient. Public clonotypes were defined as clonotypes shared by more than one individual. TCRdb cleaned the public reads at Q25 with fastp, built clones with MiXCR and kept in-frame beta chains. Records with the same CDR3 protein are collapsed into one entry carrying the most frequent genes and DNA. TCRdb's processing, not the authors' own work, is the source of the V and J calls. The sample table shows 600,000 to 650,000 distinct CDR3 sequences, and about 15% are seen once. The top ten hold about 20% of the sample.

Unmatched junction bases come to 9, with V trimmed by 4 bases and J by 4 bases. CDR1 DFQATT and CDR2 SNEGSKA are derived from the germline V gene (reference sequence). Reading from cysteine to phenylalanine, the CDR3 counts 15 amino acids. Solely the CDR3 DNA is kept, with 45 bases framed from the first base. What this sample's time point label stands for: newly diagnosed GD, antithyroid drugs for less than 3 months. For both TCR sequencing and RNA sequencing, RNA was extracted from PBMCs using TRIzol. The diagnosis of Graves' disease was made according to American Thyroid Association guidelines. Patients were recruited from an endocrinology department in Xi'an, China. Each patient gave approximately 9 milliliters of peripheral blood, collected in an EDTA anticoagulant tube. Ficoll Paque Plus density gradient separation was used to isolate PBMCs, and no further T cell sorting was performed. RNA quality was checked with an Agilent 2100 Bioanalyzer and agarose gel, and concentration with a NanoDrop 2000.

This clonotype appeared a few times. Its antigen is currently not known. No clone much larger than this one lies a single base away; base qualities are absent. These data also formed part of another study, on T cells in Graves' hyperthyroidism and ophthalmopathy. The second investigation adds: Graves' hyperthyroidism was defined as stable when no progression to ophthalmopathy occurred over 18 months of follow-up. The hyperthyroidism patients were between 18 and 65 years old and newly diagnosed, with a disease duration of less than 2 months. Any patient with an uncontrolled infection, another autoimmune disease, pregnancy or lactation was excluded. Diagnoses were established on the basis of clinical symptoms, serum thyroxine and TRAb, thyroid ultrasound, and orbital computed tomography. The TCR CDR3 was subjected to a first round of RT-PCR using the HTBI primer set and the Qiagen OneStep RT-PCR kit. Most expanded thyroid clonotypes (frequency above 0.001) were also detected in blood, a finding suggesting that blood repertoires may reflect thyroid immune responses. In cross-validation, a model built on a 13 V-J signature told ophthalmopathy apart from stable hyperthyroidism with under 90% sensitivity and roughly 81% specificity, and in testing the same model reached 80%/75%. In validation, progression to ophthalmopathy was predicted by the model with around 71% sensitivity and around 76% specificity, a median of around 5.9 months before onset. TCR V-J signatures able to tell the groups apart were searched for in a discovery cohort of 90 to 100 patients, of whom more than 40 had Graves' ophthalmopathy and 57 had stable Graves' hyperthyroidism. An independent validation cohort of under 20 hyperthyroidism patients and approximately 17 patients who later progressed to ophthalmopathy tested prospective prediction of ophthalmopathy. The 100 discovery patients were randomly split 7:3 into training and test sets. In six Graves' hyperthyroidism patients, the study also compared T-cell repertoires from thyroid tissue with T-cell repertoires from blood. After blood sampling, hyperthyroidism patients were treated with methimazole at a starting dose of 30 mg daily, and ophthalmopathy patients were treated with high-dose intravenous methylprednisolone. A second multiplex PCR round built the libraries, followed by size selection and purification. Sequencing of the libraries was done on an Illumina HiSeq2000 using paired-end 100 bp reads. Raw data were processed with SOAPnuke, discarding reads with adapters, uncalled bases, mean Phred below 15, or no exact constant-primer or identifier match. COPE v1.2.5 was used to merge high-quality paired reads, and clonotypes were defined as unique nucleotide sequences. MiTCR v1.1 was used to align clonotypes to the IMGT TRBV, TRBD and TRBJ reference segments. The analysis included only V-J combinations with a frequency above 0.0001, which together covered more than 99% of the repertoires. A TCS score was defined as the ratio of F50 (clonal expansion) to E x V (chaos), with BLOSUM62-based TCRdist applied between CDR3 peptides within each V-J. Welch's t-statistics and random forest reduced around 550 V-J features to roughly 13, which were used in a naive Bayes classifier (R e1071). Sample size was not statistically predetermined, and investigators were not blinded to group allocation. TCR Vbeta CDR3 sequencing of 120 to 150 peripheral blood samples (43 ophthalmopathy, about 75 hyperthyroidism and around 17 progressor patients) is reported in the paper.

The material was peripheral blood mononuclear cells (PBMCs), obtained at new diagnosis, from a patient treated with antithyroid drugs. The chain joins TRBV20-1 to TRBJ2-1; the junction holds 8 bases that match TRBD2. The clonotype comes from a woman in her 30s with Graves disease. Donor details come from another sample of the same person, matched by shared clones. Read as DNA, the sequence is TGCAGTGCTAAGTTGGAGACTAGCGCTTACAATGAGCAGTTCTTC. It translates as CSAKLETSAYNEQFF.